The rows below give T cell receptor beta chains drawn from one sample of a study of cytomegalovirus exposure and HLA in healthy donors. Method: immunoSEQ multiplex PCR; TCRdb's copy keeps in-frame clones and lacks some. The profile covers fewer than 130,000 clones, with around 85% appearing a single time and 1.5% to 2% taken by the ten largest. The sample consisted of PBMCs. All receptors come from a man between 35 and 55 years old in good health and CMV-seronegative. CDR3s include the opening cysteine and the closing phenylalanine or tryptophan. The D gene is left open where the match is weak. Clone size is not always given. Where it is, it says once, few, many or a class for expanded clones.

V: TRBV28; size: -; length: 12; D: -; J: TRBJ2-7; DNA: TGTGCCAGCACCGACAGGCCCTACGAGCAGTACTTC; CDR3: CASTDRPYEQYF
V: TRBV4-2; size: -; length: 19; D: -; J: TRBJ1-5; DNA: TGTGCCAGCACCCCCGGGGAAGGTTTGGACCCCTATAGCAATCAGCCCCAGCATTTT; CDR3: CASTPGEGLDPYSNQPQHF
V: TRBV2; size: -; length: 14; D: -; J: TRBJ2-5; DNA: TGTGCCAGCAGTAAAGGGGGGGGTCTCGAGACCCAGTACTTC; CDR3: CASSKGGGLETQYF
V: TRBV6-1; size: -; length: 15; D: -; J: TRBJ1-4; DNA: TGTGCCAGCACCGAGGGTGGCAGTTCAAATGAAAAACTGTTTTTT; CDR3: CASTEGGSSNEKLFF
V: TRBV13; size: -; length: 17; D: TRBD1; J: TRBJ1-1; DNA: TGTGCCAGCAGCCCCACCCGGGACAGGGGGGTGAACACTGAAGCTTTCTTT; CDR3: CASSPTRDRGVNTEAFF
V: TRBV5-1; size: once; length: 14; D: TRBD1; J: TRBJ2-7; DNA: TGCGCCAGCAGCCCGGGACAGGGCCCTGGGGAGCAGTACTTC; CDR3: CASSPGQGPGEQYF
V: TRBV28; size: -; length: 17; D: -; J: TRBJ1-5; DNA: TGTGCCAGCAGTTTATCAGGGGCCCTTGGTGGCAATCAGCCCCAGCATTTT; CDR3: CASSLSGALGGNQPQHF
V: TRBV7-2; size: few; length: 18; D: TRBD2; J: TRBJ2-2; DNA: TGTGCCAGCAGCTTAAAGGGACTAGCGGGGACGAACACCGGGGAGCTGTTTTTT; CDR3: CASSLKGLAGTNTGELFF
V: TRBV7-7; size: -; length: 13; D: -; J: TRBJ1-1; DNA: TGTGCCAGCAGCGCCGACAGAAACACTGAAGCTTTCTTT; CDR3: CASSADRNTEAFF
V: TRBV5-4; size: -; length: 17; D: TRBD2; J: TRBJ2-2; DNA: TGTGCCAGCAGCTTGGCTAGCGGGGGGCGCTACACCGGGGAGCTGTTTTTT; CDR3: CASSLASGGRYTGELFF
V: TRBV4-3; size: once; length: 17; D: TRBD2; J: TRBJ2-1; DNA: TGCGCCAGCAGCCAAGATGGGCTAGCGGGGGGGTACAATGAGCAGTTCTTC; CDR3: CASSQDGLAGGYNEQFF
V: TRBV30; size: -; length: 13; D: TRBD1; J: TRBJ1-1; DNA: TGTGCCTGGGGGGACAGCATGAACACTGAAGCTTTCTTT; CDR3: CAWGDSMNTEAFF
V: TRBV7-9; size: once; length: 11; D: -; J: TRBJ2-1; DNA: TGTGCCAGCATGAGGTACAATGAGCAGTTCTTC; CDR3: CASMRYNEQFF
V: TRBV2; size: -; length: 16; D: -; J: TRBJ1-5; DNA: TGTGCCAGCAGTGGAAGACAGGACTTCAGCAATCAGCCCCAGCATTTT; CDR3: CASSGRQDFSNQPQHF
V: TRBV19; size: -; length: 14; D: TRBD1; J: TRBJ2-7; DNA: TGTGCCAGTGAACCCGGGACAGGGAACTACGAGCAGTACTTC; CDR3: CASEPGTGNYEQYF
V: TRBV6-1; size: few; length: 12; D: TRBD1; J: TRBJ2-1; DNA: TGTGCCAGCAGTACACCAGGGGGTGAGCAGTTCTTC; CDR3: CASSTPGGEQFF
V: TRBV28; size: -; length: 17; D: TRBD1; J: TRBJ1-5; DNA: TGTGCCAGCAGTGAACGACAGGGGCTTCATAGCAATCAGCCCCAGCATTTT; CDR3: CASSERQGLHSNQPQHF
V: TRBV4-2; size: -; length: 16; D: -; J: TRBJ1-5; DNA: TGTGCCAGCAGCCAAGAACGGGCGGGTTACAATCAGCCCCAGCATTTT; CDR3: CASSQERAGYNQPQHF
V: TRBV2; size: -; length: 14; D: -; J: TRBJ1-6; DNA: TGTGCCAGCAGTGATAGGGGCTATAATTCACCCCTCCACTTT; CDR3: CASSDRGYNSPLHF
V: TRBV30; size: once; length: 14; D: -; J: TRBJ1-2; DNA: TGTGCCTGGTTAAACAGGGTCATAAACGGTGGCTACACCTTC; CDR3: CAWLNRVINGGYTF
V: TRBV5-1; size: -; length: 15; D: TRBD1; J: TRBJ2-7; DNA: TGCGCCAGCAGCCAGGGACAGGGGGCTCCCTACGAGCAGTACTTC; CDR3: CASSQGQGAPYEQYF
V: TRBV5-6; size: -; length: 14; D: TRBD1; J: TRBJ2-7; DNA: TGTGCCAGCAGCTCACCGGGACAGGGGAACGAGCAGTACTTC; CDR3: CASSSPGQGNEQYF
V: TRBV6-4; size: -; length: 13; D: -; J: TRBJ2-7; DNA: TGTGCCAGCAGTGAAGGGCCGGGAAACGAGCAGTACTTC; CDR3: CASSEGPGNEQYF
V: TRBV6-1; size: -; length: 15; D: -; J: TRBJ1-3; DNA: TGTGCCAGCAGTGATTATAGGGGAGGAGGAAACACCATATATTTT; CDR3: CASSDYRGGGNTIYF
V: TRBV2; size: few; length: 13; D: -; J: TRBJ1-4; DNA: TGTGCCAGCAGTTTGCTCAGTAATGAAAAACTGTTTTTT; CDR3: CASSLLSNEKLFF
V: TRBV19; size: once; length: 14; D: TRBD1; J: TRBJ1-5; DNA: TGTGCCAGTAGTACGACAGGGTGGAATCAGCCCCAGCATTTT; CDR3: CASSTTGWNQPQHF
V: TRBV7-2; size: -; length: 15; D: TRBD1; J: TRBJ2-7; DNA: TGTGCCAGCAGCTTAGGACAGGGGGCTTACTACGAGCAGTACTTC; CDR3: CASSLGQGAYYEQYF
V: TRBV19; size: -; length: 14; D: -; J: TRBJ1-2; DNA: TGTGCCAGTAGTATGGGCACGGATAACTATGGCTACACCTTC; CDR3: CASSMGTDNYGYTF
V: TRBV30; size: -; length: 13; D: TRBD1; J: TRBJ1-2; DNA: TGTGCCTGGAGTGTAACAGGGGCTGGTGGCTACACCTTC; CDR3: CAWSVTGAGGYTF
V: TRBV10-3; size: -; length: 16; D: TRBD2; J: TRBJ2-5; DNA: TGTGCCATCAGTGGGTCGGTAGCGGGGGCCCAAGAGACCCAGTACTTC; CDR3: CAISGSVAGAQETQYF
V: TRBV2; size: -; length: 15; D: TRBD1; J: TRBJ1-3; DNA: TGTGCCAGCAAAGGGACAGGGGGCACTGGAAACACCATATATTTT; CDR3: CASKGTGGTGNTIYF
V: TRBV6-5; size: -; length: 14; D: TRBD1; J: TRBJ1-5; DNA: TGTGCCAGCTCCCGGACAGGGAACCATCAGCCCCAGCATTTT; CDR3: CASSRTGNHQPQHF
V: TRBV18; size: once; length: 15; D: TRBD2; J: TRBJ2-5; DNA: TGTGCCAGCTCACCACAAAGCGGGGGGGCGGAGACCCAGTACTTC; CDR3: CASSPQSGGAETQYF
V: TRBV7-2; size: -; length: 16; D: TRBD2; J: TRBJ2-3; DNA: TGTGCCAGCAGTTATAATCGGGGGGGCGGGACAGATACGCAGTATTTT; CDR3: CASSYNRGGGTDTQYF
V: TRBV28; size: -; length: 16; D: -; J: TRBJ2-3; DNA: TGTGCCAGCATTCCCCCGGGGAAGGCTAGCACAGATACGCAGTATTTT; CDR3: CASIPPGKASTDTQYF
V: TRBV9; size: -; length: 15; D: -; J: TRBJ2-3; DNA: TGTGCCAGCAGCCCCGGGGGACTTCAGCGAGATACGCAGTATTTT; CDR3: CASSPGGLQRDTQYF
V: TRBV27; size: -; length: 15; D: -; J: TRBJ2-7; DNA: TGTGCCAGCAGTCCCCCCCCAGGGGATCGGATCGAGCAGTACTTC; CDR3: CASSPPPGDRIEQYF
V: TRBV4-2; size: few; length: 17; D: TRBD2; J: TRBJ2-2; DNA: TGTGCCAGCAGCCCCGCCGGACTAGCGGGGAACACCGGGGAGCTGTTTTTT; CDR3: CASSPAGLAGNTGELFF
V: TRBV27; size: -; length: 13; D: -; J: TRBJ1-2; DNA: TGTGCCAGCAGTTTGGTCAGGGATGGCGGCTACACCTTC; CDR3: CASSLVRDGGYTF
V: TRBV5-6; size: once; length: 15; D: -; J: TRBJ2-7; DNA: TGTGCCAGCAGCTTGGTTCAGGGTTTCAGCTACGAGCAGTACTTC; CDR3: CASSLVQGFSYEQYF
V: TRBV7-9; size: -; length: 13; D: -; J: TRBJ2-7; DNA: TGTGCCAGCAGCCCCAGGGGACCCTACGAGCAGTACTTC; CDR3: CASSPRGPYEQYF
V: TRBV19; size: -; length: 15; D: TRBD1; J: TRBJ2-7; DNA: TGTGCCAGTAGTGGTTCCGGGACAGCACCCCACGAGCAGTACTTC; CDR3: CASSGSGTAPHEQYF
V: TRBV2; size: -; length: 13; D: TRBD1; J: TRBJ1-2; DNA: TGTGCCAGCAGGACAGGACAGGGGTTTGGCTACACCTTC; CDR3: CASRTGQGFGYTF
V: TRBV19; size: -; length: 15; D: -; J: TRBJ1-4; DNA: TGTGCCAGTAGTCGCAACCTAGCAACTAATGAAAAACTGTTTTTT; CDR3: CASSRNLATNEKLFF
V: TRBV30; size: -; length: 14; D: -; J: TRBJ2-6; DNA: TGTGCCTGGGGGGGAGGCTCTGGGGCCAACGTCCTGACTTTC; CDR3: CAWGGGSGANVLTF
V: TRBV4-1; size: -; length: 12; D: -; J: TRBJ2-3; DNA: TGCGCCAGCAGCTCGCAACTAGATACGCAGTATTTT; CDR3: CASSSQLDTQYF
V: TRBV10-3; size: few; length: 14; D: -; J: TRBJ2-7; DNA: TGTGCCATCAGTGGCCTCGGGGGGCTCTACGAGCAGTACTTC; CDR3: CAISGLGGLYEQYF
V: TRBV29-1; size: -; length: 13; D: TRBD2; J: TRBJ2-3; DNA: TGCAGCCTCGGGGGGGGCGGATCAGATACGCAGTATTTT; CDR3: CSLGGGGSDTQYF
V: TRBV5-1; size: -; length: 14; D: -; J: TRBJ2-1; DNA: TGCGCCAGCAGCGTCGGGTCTCCGAGGGATGAGCAGTTCTTC; CDR3: CASSVGSPRDEQFF
V: TRBV4-2; size: -; length: 18; D: TRBD1; J: TRBJ1-5; DNA: TGTGCCAGCAGCCCCAGACTAGGACAGGGAGGCCTCAATCAGCCCCAGCATTTT; CDR3: CASSPRLGQGGLNQPQHF
V: TRBV9; size: -; length: 16; D: TRBD1; J: TRBJ1-4; DNA: TGTGCCAGCAGCGTTTCCCCCGGGACAGGGAATGAAAAACTGTTTTTT; CDR3: CASSVSPGTGNEKLFF